A single sample gave rise to the 14 T cell receptor beta chains below, sequenced in a study of cytomegalovirus exposure and HLA in healthy donors. Primers for the PCR totalled 60 Vbeta and 13 Jbeta. The repertoire was sequenced with immunoSEQ multiplex PCR; TCRdb's copy has only in-frame clones and lacks some. The sample includes 150,000 to 200,000 clones. Sequenced material: PBMCs. The receptors stem from a woman aged 18-35 years in good health and CMV-seropositive.

V usage is TRBV10-1 and J usage is TRBJ1-4; D is unresolved. Per the germline V gene, CDR1 is WNHNN and CDR2 is SYGVQD (reference sequence). V gave up 2 bases and J gave up 8 bases, with 15 bases separating them. This CDR3 contains 15 residues. The CDR3 sequence is CASSELGLEGEKLFF. The CDR3 coding sequence is TGCGCCAGCAGTGAGCTCGGACTAGAAGGGGAAAAACTGTTTTTT.

The chain links TRBV27 to TRBJ1-1, with no clear D. This CDR3 is built from 11 residues. Between the trimmed V and J ends, which lost 8 bases and 5 bases, there was a span of 9 bases. The V gene's germline CDR1 is MNHEY and CDR2 SMNVEV (reference sequence). CDR3: CASSERTEAFF. DNA for the CDR3: TGTGCCAGCTCGGAGAGGACTGAAGCTTTCTTT.

V is TRBV9 and J is TRBJ1-1; D gene unclear. There are 14 residues in the CDR3. The V end was cut by 1 base, the J end by 4 bases, with 11 bases between. From germline, CDR1 is SGDLS and CDR2 YYNGEE. This CDR3 is CASSVYVGSTEAFF. CDR3 nucleotide sequence: TGTGCCAGCAGCGTATATGTGGGGAGCACTGAAGCTTTCTTT.

CDR3 nucleotide sequence: TGTGCAAGTCGCTTAAAGCGCGGCAGGGGAATGCATCAGCCCCAGCATTTT. As protein: CASRLKRGRGMHQPQHF. This chain uses TRBV12-2 with TRBJ1-5; the table gives TRBD1 as D, unverified against the DNA. TRBV12-2 is a documented pseudogene. The CDR3 runs to 17 residues.

Worth noting for this clone: The identical CDR3 is also encoded by other nucleotide sequences in the sample. V gene TRBV7-2 combines with J gene TRBJ1-2, with 8 bases fitting TRBD1. Germline CDR1 reads SGHTA; CDR2 reads FQGNSA. With V trimmed by 0 bases and J by 6 bases, 6 bases remained unmatched. The CDR3 spans 15 residues. The CDR3 DNA reads as TGTGCCAGCAGCTTAGCTAGGCAGGGGGCGGATGGCTACACCTTC. Translating gives CASSLARQGADGYTF.

J is TRBJ2-7 and V is TRBV2, with TRBD2 matching 10 bases. Germline lookup yields CDR1 SNHLY and CDR2 FYNNEI. V trimming: 7 bases; J trimming: 4 bases; junction bases outside the gene matches: 7. The CDR3 consists of 14 residues. The CDR3 reads CASIRTSGTYEQYF. Written as DNA, the CDR3 is TGTGCCAGCATTCGTACTAGCGGGACTTACGAGCAGTACTTC.

The V call is TRBV5-1, the J call TRBJ2-3, with D tentatively TRBD2 (6 bases). CDR3 length: 16 amino acids. Germline values: CDR1 SGHRS, CDR2 YFSETQ. Trimming shortened V by 0 bases and J by 4 bases, and 15 bases separated the two germline ends. CDR3 in DNA: TGCGCCAGCAGCTTGGTTCGGGACTTAGGCGCAGATACGCAGTATTTT. This gives the protein CASSLVRDLGADTQYF.

The chain employs TRBV4-1 and TRBJ2-7; TRBD2 matches at 10 bases. With V trimmed by 7 bases and J by 9 bases, 27 bases remained unmatched. The CDR3 contains 19 residues. Germline loops: CDR1 MGHRA, CDR2 YSYEKL. CDR3 nucleotides: TGCGCCAGCATGCCATTACTAGCGGGGCCGGGACATAGACCTCAGGGGCAGTACTTC. Residues: CASMPLLAGPGHRPQGQYF.

The V and J genes are TRBV5-1 and TRBJ1-1, with 9 bases matching TRBD1. This CDR3 spans 17 amino acids. Looked up from germline, CDR1 is SGHRS and CDR2 is YFSETQ. The V and J ends lost 4 bases and 2 bases, in that order; junction bases with no gene match: 12. The CDR3 region is CASSLSFTGGGNTEAFF. The CDR3 region has the DNA TGCGCCAGCAGCCTCTCCTTTACAGGGGGCGGAAACACTGAAGCTTTCTTT.

In nucleotides, the CDR3 is TGCGCCAGCAGTCCCTCGTGGACTAGCGGATTGTCCTACGAGCAGTACTTC. This codes for CASSPSWTSGLSYEQYF. The chain is built from TRBV5-1 and TRBJ2-7, with TRBD2 matching 10 bases. CDR1 SGHRS and CDR2 YFSETQ come from the germline V gene. The junction had 12 bases not matched to a gene; V was cut back by 5 bases and J by 1 base. This CDR3 spans 17 amino acids.

The genes are TRBV7-9 and TRBJ2-1, with D hard to call. Germline V gene data show CDR1 as SEHNR and CDR2 as FQNEAQ (reference sequence). V shed 1 base and J shed 5 bases, with 12 bases lying between them. The CDR3 has 15 residues. CDR3 sequence (DNA): TGTGCCAGCAGCTTAGGTGTCGGCAGCGACAATGAGCAGTTCTTC. It encodes CASSLGVGSDNEQFF.

V and J are TRBV7-9 and TRBJ2-1; 10 nucleotides line up with TRBD2. Germline values: CDR1 SEHNR, CDR2 FQNEAQ (reference sequence). Germline trimming cut 1 base from V and 5 bases from J; bases unmatched to any gene: 8. This CDR3 spans 17 amino acids. The DNA for the CDR3 is TGTGCCAGCAGCTTAGTCAGCGGGGGGGTACGGGACAATGAGCAGTTCTTC. The encoded protein is CASSLVSGGVRDNEQFF.

This CDR3 is CASSAGTGGFNTIYF. CDR3 bases: TGTGCCAGCAGCGCCGGGACAGGGGGCTTTAACACCATATATTTT. The chain combines TRBV6-1 with TRBJ1-3; TRBD1 matches at 12 bases. With V trimmed by 6 bases and J by 7 bases, 7 bases remained unmatched. This CDR3 has 15 residues. Germline assignment: CDR1 MNHNS and CDR2 SASEGT.

This chain links TRBV7-2 with TRBJ2-2; tentatively, D is TRBD1 (5 bases). This CDR3 spans 16 amino acids. CDR1 is SGHTA, CDR2 FQGNSA, per germline. V was cut by 5 bases and J by 2 bases, with 15 bases left in between. The CDR3 loop reads CASSLGQGPNTGELFF. The CDR3 nucleotides are TGTGCCAGCAGCCTCGGACAAGGGCCTAACACCGGGGAGCTGTTTTTT. The variable domain in full, completed from reference TRBV7-2 and TRBJ2-2, reads GAGVSQSPSNKVTEKGKDVELRCDPISGHTALYWYRQSLGQGLEFLIYFQGNSAPDKSGLPSDRFSAERTGGSVSTLTIQRTQQEDSAVYLCASSLGQGPNTGELFFGEGSRLTVL.